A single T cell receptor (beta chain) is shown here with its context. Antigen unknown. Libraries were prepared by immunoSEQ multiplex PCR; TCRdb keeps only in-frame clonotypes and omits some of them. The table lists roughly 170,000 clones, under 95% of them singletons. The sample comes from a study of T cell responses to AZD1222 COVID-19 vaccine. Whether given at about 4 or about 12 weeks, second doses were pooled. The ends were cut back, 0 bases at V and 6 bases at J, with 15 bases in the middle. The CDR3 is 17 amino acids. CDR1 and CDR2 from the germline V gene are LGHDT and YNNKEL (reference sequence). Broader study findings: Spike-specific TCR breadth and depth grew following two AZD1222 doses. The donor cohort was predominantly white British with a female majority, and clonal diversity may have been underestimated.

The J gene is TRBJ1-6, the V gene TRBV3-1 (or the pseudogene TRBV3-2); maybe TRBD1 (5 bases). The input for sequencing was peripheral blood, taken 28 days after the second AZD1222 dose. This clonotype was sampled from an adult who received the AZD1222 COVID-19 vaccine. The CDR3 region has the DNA TGTGCCAGCAGCCAAGATGCGGGCGGGGGTAGTAATTCACCCCTCCACTTT. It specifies CASSQDAGGGSNSPLHF.